The 24 T cell receptor beta chains reported below all come from one sample, sequenced in a study of Graves' ophthalmopathy and Graves' hyperthyroidism. Investigators amplified TCR beta CDR3 regions from RNA transcripts. Amplification began with first-round RT-PCR using HTBI primers, then second-round multiplex PCR was performed. TCRdb processed the multiplex PCR reads anew with MiXCR; each CDR3 protein has one entry. Counted here are over 450,000 distinct CDR3 sequences, around 15% occurring once; the ten biggest clones make up roughly 10%. Sequencing was done on a sample of blood. These TCRs come from a woman in her 30s with Graves' ophthalmopathy.

The genes are TRBV15 and TRBJ2-7, with 8 nucleotides matching TRBD1. This CDR3 spans 14 amino acids. The J segment lost 5 bases and the V segment lost 4 bases, leaving 7 bases of the junction unmatched. CDR1 and CDR2 from the germline V gene are LNHNV and YYDKDF (reference sequence). CDR3 region: CATSTDRGGNEQYF. In DNA form, the CDR3 reads TGTGCCACCAGCACCGACAGGGGTGGAAACGAGCAGTACTTC.

V gene TRBV5-1 combines with J gene TRBJ2-2, with D tentatively TRBD2 (5 bases). Germline V gene lookup returns CDR1 SGHRS and CDR2 YFSETQ. The CDR3 is 14 residues long. Trimming removed 0 bases from V and 6 bases from J, with 9 bases in between. CDR3 sequence (DNA): TGCGCCAGCAGCTTGGCTCCAGCGGCCGGGGAGCTGTTTTTT. Translated: CASSLAPAAGELFF.

This clonotype has ten or more counts. The chain employs TRBV28 and TRBJ2-2, with TRBD2 identical over 7 bases. Germline-derived CDR1 and CDR2 are MDHEN and SYDVKM. The trim removed 3 bases at V and 3 bases at J, leaving 7 bases unmatched. The CDR3 spans 16 residues. This chain's CDR3 is CASSFSRREHTGELFF. The DNA of the CDR3 is TGTGCCAGCAGTTTCTCCCGGCGGGAGCACACCGGGGAGCTGTTTTTT.

There are many counts of this clonotype. The rearrangement uses TRBV6-1 and TRBJ2-2, with no clear D. The CDR3 is 16 amino acids. Per germline, CDR1 MNHNS and CDR2 SASEGT. Deletions cut 6 bases from V and 7 bases from J, with 21 bases between. CDR3 nucleotide sequence: TGTGCCAGCAGCCGACTCGGACGTTTTAGTGGCGGGGAGCTGTTTTTT. It is translated as CASSRLGRFSGGELFF.

This clonotype was counted many times. The V and J genes are TRBV6-1 and TRBJ1-3; the D is unclear. The germline V gene has CDR1 MNHNS and CDR2 SASEGT. The CDR3 contains 13 residues. Deletions cut 1 base from V and 3 bases from J, with 4 bases between. In DNA, the CDR3 is TGTGCCAGCAGTGAAGGCGGTGGAAACACCATATATTTT. Translating gives CASSEGGGNTIYF.

This clonotype was counted many times. The chain joins TRBV6-1 to TRBJ1-2; 10 positions match TRBD1. This CDR3 has 15 amino acids. In germline, CDR1 is MNHNS, CDR2 SASEGT. The trim removed 3 bases at V and 5 bases at J, leaving 6 bases unmatched. CDR3 sequence (DNA): TGTGCCAGCAGTGACCCCGGGACAGGGGTTTATGGCTACACCTTC. Its protein product is CASSDPGTGVYGYTF.

This clonotype was seen repeatedly, ten times or more. The V and J genes are TRBV6-2 or TRBV6-3 and TRBJ1-5; D not resolved. CDR1 and CDR2 (germline): MNHEY, SVGEGT. V was trimmed by 5 bases and J by 1 base, leaving 9 bases between them. The CDR3 spans 14 residues. The CDR3 DNA is TGTGCCAGCAGTCCCTCTAGGAGCAATCAGCCCCAGCATTTT. Encoded protein: CASSPSRSNQPQHF.

The table lists this clonotype with many counts. The V gene is TRBV2, the J gene TRBJ1-5; D remains ambiguous. The CDR3 is 14 residues long. Germline CDR1 is SNHLY and CDR2 is FYNNEI. Deletions cut 4 bases from V and 3 bases from J, with 10 bases between. In nucleotides, the CDR3 is TGTGCCAGCAGTGTTGGGCAGTTCAATCAGCCCCAGCATTTT. Protein: CASSVGQFNQPQHF. Full variable domain (missing parts from reference TRBV2 and TRBJ1-5): EPEVTQTPSHQVTQMGQEVILRCVPISNHLYFYWYRQILGQKVEFLVSFYNNEISEKSEIFDDQFSVERPDGSNFTLKIRSTKLEDSAMYFCASSVGQFNQPQHFGDGTRLSIL.

This clonotype was found many times. V gene TRBV7-3 combines with J gene TRBJ1-1; D not certain. This CDR3 contains 16 residues. V shed 1 base and J shed 2 bases, with 14 bases lying between them. Germline CDR1 is SGHTA and CDR2 is FQGTGA. CDR3 bases: TGTGCCAGCAGCTTAAACGCAGGCGGGGTAAACACTGAAGCTTTCTTT. Its protein is CASSLNAGGVNTEAFF.

This clonotype was recorded many times. The rearrangement uses TRBV6-1 and TRBJ1-1; D gene ambiguous. The CDR3 loop spans 13 amino acids. Trimming took 2 bases from V and 8 from J, leaving 12 bases between them. Germline V gene sequence: CDR1 MNHNS, CDR2 SASEGT. DNA for the CDR3: TGTGCCAGCAGTGAAACTCGGCGGGGAGAAGCTTTCTTT. Protein product: CASSETRRGEAFF.

This clonotype was picked up many times. This sequence joins TRBV28 and TRBJ1-5; D possibly corresponds to TRBD1 (6 bases). Trimming stripped 4 bases from V and 0 bases from J, with 16 bases between. In germline, CDR1 is MDHEN, CDR2 SYDVKM. The CDR3 runs to 17 residues. The CDR3 region is CASSSAGTRYSNQPQHF. The DNA for the CDR3 is TGTGCCAGCAGTTCCGCGGGGACACGTTATAGCAATCAGCCCCAGCATTTT.

This clonotype was picked up many times. This chain joins TRBV27 and TRBJ2-5; 10 bases line up with TRBD2. The length of the CDR3 is 15 residues. V trimming: 6 bases; J trimming: 4 bases; junction bases outside the gene matches: 8. The germline CDR1 and CDR2 sequences are MNHEY and SMNVEV (reference sequence). CDR3 protein: CASSDLGTSVETQYF. The CDR3 DNA is TGTGCCAGCAGCGATCTCGGGACTAGCGTAGAGACCCAGTACTTC.

This clonotype has more than one count but fewer than ten. The genes are TRBV29-1 and TRBJ2-5; possibly TRBD1 for D (6 bases). Trimming cost V 4 bases and J 4 bases, with 10 bases left between them. CDR3 length: 12 residues. Per the germline V gene, CDR1 is SQVTM and CDR2 is ANQGSEA. The CDR3 region is CSVVETGETQYF. CDR3 in DNA: TGCAGCGTTGTGGAGACAGGAGAGACCCAGTACTTC.

This clonotype was detected only a few times. The chain has TRBV6-2 or TRBV6-3 and TRBJ2-7, with 7 bases fitting TRBD2. With 0 bases clipped from V and 1 base from J, the junction kept 3 bases outside the gene matches. The CDR3 runs 15 residues. Germline CDR1 and CDR2: MNHEY and SVGEGT. DNA of the CDR3: TGTGCCAGCAGTTACTCGCTAGCGGAGTCCTACGAGCAGTACTTC. Protein product: CASSYSLAESYEQYF.

The rearrangement joins TRBV7-9 to TRBJ1-1; D might be TRBD1 (5 bases). Looked up from germline, CDR1 is SEHNR and CDR2 is FQNEAQ (reference sequence). This CDR3 contains 15 residues. V lost 1 base and J lost 4, with 13 bases in between. The CDR3 is CASSLEVRGGTEAFF. As DNA, the CDR3 is TGTGCCAGCAGCTTAGAGGTAAGGGGTGGCACTGAAGCTTTCTTT.

This clonotype was counted at least ten times. The rearrangement links TRBV28 to TRBJ2-7, with 7 nucleotides matching TRBD2. Unmatched junction bases numbered 12, after V lost 6 bases and J lost 7 bases. The CDR3 loop spans 14 amino acids. CDR1 is MDHEN, CDR2 SYDVKM, per germline. CDR3 residues: CASSITASGEEQYF. The CDR3 DNA reads TGTGCCAGCAGCATTACGGCCAGCGGGGAGGAGCAGTACTTC.

The rearrangement uses TRBV12-3 or TRBV12-4 and TRBJ2-2, with TRBD1 matching over 9 bases. The CDR3 spans 15 residues. After removal of 6 bases from V and 4 bases from J, the junction contained 6 bases not matched to a gene. Written as DNA, the CDR3 is TGTGCCAGCAGGCCGGGACAGGGCCTCACCGGGGAGCTGTTTTTT. It is translated as CASRPGQGLTGELFF.

The rearrangement joins TRBV12-3 or TRBV12-4 to TRBJ1-1, with 7 bases lining up with TRBD1. Losses at the gene ends were 5 bases for V and 7 bases for J; bases not matched to a gene: 7. There are 13 residues in the CDR3. The CDR3 protein is CASSPDRVFEAFF. CDR3 DNA sequence: TGTGCCAGCAGTCCCGACAGGGTTTTTGAAGCTTTCTTT.

This clonotype was observed many times. This could be a read error, since a much larger clone is one nucleotide away. DNA of the CDR3: TGTGCCAGCAGTTGGACAGGGATGGAGACCCAGTACTTC. The encoded protein is CASSWTGMETQYF. The chain combines TRBV28 with TRBJ2-5; 8 bases map to TRBD1. Trimming cost V 4 bases and J 5 bases; bases outside gene matches: 3. The CDR3 runs 13 residues. In germline, CDR1 is MDHEN, CDR2 SYDVKM.

In this sample, this clonotype turned up many times. V is TRBV20-1 and J is TRBJ2-7, with D possibly called TRBD1 or TRBD2 (5 bases each). Trimming cost V 5 bases and J 7 bases, with 15 bases left between them. Germline lookup yields CDR1 DFQATT and CDR2 SNEGSKA (reference sequence). The CDR3 runs to 12 residues. The CDR3 loop reads CSASGRREEQYF. CDR3 DNA sequence: TGCAGTGCTTCGGGACGCCGCGAGGAGCAGTACTTC.

This clonotype was detected ten times or more. Here the CDR3 DNA reads TGTGCCAGCAGTTTTCGACAGGGAGGCTACGAGCAGTACTTC. This encodes CASSFRQGGYEQYF. The chain uses TRBV27 and TRBJ2-7, with a possible D match to TRBD1 (7 bases). There are 14 residues in the CDR3. In germline, CDR1 is MNHEY, CDR2 SMNVEV (reference sequence). V lost 3 bases, J lost 3 bases, and 12 bases lay in between.

There are many counts of this clonotype. This chain joins TRBV7-9 and TRBJ1-2; TRBD1 aligns across 7 bases. Trimming removed 5 bases from V and 0 bases from J; junction bases left unmatched: 3. Germline CDR1 SEHNR, CDR2 FQNEAQ (reference sequence). The CDR3 runs 14 residues. The CDR3 loop is CASSGDRTNYGYTF. CDR3 coding DNA: TGTGCCAGCAGCGGGGACAGAACTAACTATGGCTACACCTTC.

Ten or more counts support this clonotype. The V and J genes are TRBV30 and TRBJ1-1; no reliable D call. Trimming shortened V by 3 bases and J by 0 bases, and 14 bases separated the two germline ends. This CDR3 contains 15 residues. Germline assignment: CDR1 GTSNPN and CDR2 SVGIG (reference sequence). The chain's CDR3 is CAWRPLGSVNTEAFF. The CDR3 DNA sequence: TGTGCCTGGAGACCCCTCGGGTCAGTGAACACTGAAGCTTTCTTT.

This clonotype has a count of ten or more. V usage is TRBV20-1 and J usage is TRBJ1-1, with unresolved D. The CDR3 runs to 13 residues. Germline V gene sequence: CDR1 DFQATT, CDR2 SNEGSKA (reference sequence). Trimming shortened V by 6 bases and J by 0 bases, and 11 bases separated the two germline ends. This CDR3 reads CSAMSSMNTEAFF. CDR3 DNA sequence: TGCAGTGCAATGTCCTCCATGAACACTGAAGCTTTCTTT.